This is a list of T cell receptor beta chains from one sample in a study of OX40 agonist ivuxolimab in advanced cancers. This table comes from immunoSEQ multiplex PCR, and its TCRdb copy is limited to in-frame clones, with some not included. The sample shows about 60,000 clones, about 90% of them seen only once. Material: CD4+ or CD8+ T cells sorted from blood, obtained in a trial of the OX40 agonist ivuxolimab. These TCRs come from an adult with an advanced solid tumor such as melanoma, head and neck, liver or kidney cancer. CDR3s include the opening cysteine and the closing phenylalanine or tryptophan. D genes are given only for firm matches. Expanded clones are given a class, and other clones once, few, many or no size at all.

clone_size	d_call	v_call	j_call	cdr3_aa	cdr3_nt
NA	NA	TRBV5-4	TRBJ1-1	CASSPAGGTEAFF	TGTGCCAGCAGCCCGGCGGGGGGCACTGAAGCTTTCTTT
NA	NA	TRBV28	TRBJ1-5	CASSSGTSSNQPQHF	TGTGCCAGCAGCTCAGGAACAAGTAGCAATCAGCCCCAGCATTTT
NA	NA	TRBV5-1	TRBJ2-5	CASSSGRTQETQYF	TGCGCCAGCAGCTCCGGACGGACTCAAGAGACCCAGTACTTC
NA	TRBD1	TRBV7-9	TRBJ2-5	CASSLASGGVIQETQYF	TGTGCCAGCAGCTTAGCTTCAGGGGGAGTGATCCAAGAGACCCAGTACTTC
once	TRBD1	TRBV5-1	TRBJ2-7	CASIGTGEAGEQYF	TGCGCCAGCATCGGGACAGGGGAGGCTGGAGAGCAGTACTTC
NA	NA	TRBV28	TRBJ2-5	CASSWTVQETQYF	TGTGCCAGCAGTTGGACAGTTCAAGAGACCCAGTACTTC
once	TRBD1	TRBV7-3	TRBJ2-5	CASSPGTGGETQYF	TGTGCCAGCAGCCCGGGGACAGGGGGCGAGACCCAGTACTTC
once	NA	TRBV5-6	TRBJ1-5	CASSPWGGTYSNQPQHF	TGTGCCAGCAGCCCCTGGGGAGGAACTTATAGCAATCAGCCCCAGCATTTT
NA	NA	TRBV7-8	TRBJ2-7	CASSTLGRIYEQYF	TGTGCCAGCAGCACCCTGGGACGGATCTACGAGCAGTACTTC
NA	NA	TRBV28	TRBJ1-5	CASSLWDGKQPQHF	TGTGCCAGCAGTTTATGGGACGGTAAACAGCCCCAGCATTTT
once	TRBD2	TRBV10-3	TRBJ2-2	CAISETTSGRRTGELFF	TGTGCCATCAGTGAGACAACTAGCGGGAGGAGGACCGGGGAGCTGTTTTTT
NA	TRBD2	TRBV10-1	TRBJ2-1	CASSDEASGSYNEQFF	TGCGCCAGCAGTGATGAGGCTAGCGGCTCCTACAATGAGCAGTTCTTC
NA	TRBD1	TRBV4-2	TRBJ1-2	CASSRSGGTAANYGYTF	TGTGCCAGCAGCCGGTCAGGAGGGACAGCGGCTAACTATGGCTACACCTTC
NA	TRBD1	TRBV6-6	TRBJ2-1	CASSSTRGNEQFF	TGTGCCAGCAGTTCTACCAGGGGGAATGAGCAGTTCTTC
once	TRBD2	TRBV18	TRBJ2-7	CASSGSAGLSYEQYF	TGTGCCAGCTCAGGATCAGCGGGGCTTTCCTACGAGCAGTACTTC
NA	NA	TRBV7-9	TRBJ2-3	CASSFLLSPTQYF	TGTGCCAGCAGCTTTCTCTTGAGCCCTACGCAGTATTTT
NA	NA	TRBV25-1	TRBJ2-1	CASSDAVNEQFF	TGTGCCAGCAGTGACGCAGTAAATGAGCAGTTCTTC
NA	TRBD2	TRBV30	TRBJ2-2	CAWSVLAVNTGELFF	TGTGCCTGGAGTGTGCTAGCGGTGAACACCGGGGAGCTGTTTTTT
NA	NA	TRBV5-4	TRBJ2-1	CASSLAGGRSYNEQFF	TGTGCCAGCAGCTTGGCTGGGGGGCGCTCCTACAATGAGCAGTTCTTC
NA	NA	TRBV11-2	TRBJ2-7	CAESRPGSSYEQYF	TGTGCCGAATCACGGCCCGGGTCCTCCTACGAGCAGTACTTC
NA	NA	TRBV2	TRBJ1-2	CASSVAAVGYTF	TGTGCCAGCAGTGTGGCAGCGGTTGGCTACACCTTC
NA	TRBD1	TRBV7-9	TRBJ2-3	CASIRRPTGADTQYF	TGTGCCAGCATCCGGAGACCCACAGGGGCAGATACGCAGTATTTT
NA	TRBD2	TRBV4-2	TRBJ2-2	CASSPPRSGSTTGELFF	TGTGCCAGCAGCCCCCCCCGCAGCGGGAGTACGACCGGGGAGCTGTTTTTT
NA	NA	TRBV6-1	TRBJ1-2	CASRLTESFYGYTF	TGTGCCAGCAGGCTGACAGAATCCTTTTATGGCTACACCTTC
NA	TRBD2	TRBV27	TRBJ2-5	CASSPNTPRLAGGPKETQYF	TGTGCCAGCAGTCCAAATACCCCTCGACTAGCGGGAGGGCCAAAAGAGACCCAGTACTTC